These 30 T cell receptor beta chains were sequenced from one sample in a study of breast tumors, draining lymph nodes, adjacent tissues. Samples came from axillary lymph nodes draining the breast cancer. TCRdb independently ran MiXCR on the multiplex PCR reads; one entry per CDR3 protein. Among approximately 230,000 distinct CDR3 sequences listed, approximately 36% were seen once. The sequencing input was axillary lymph node tissue. The receptors originated from a female donor with breast cancer. Some clones in this sample may be carry-over from other donors' samples.

The chain carries TRBV4-1 and TRBJ2-3, with D possibly matching TRBD2 (7 bases). The CDR3 is 19 amino acids. CDR1 and CDR2 (germline): MGHRA, YSYEKL. Trimming stripped 2 bases from V and 4 bases from J, with 25 bases between. The CDR3 DNA reads as TGCGCCAGCAGCCAAATTTTCAGGGGCCGGGAGGTTGGTTCAGATACGCAGTATTTT. It is translated as CASSQIFRGREVGSDTQYF.

The J gene is TRBJ1-5, the V gene TRBV24-1; the D is unclear. Germline CDR1 and CDR2: KGHDR and SFDVKD. The CDR3 consists of 15 residues. V lost 5 bases and J lost 4, with 14 bases in between. The CDR3 is CATSGVEWGNQPQHF. Here the CDR3 DNA reads TGTGCCACCAGTGGAGTAGAGTGGGGTAATCAGCCCCAGCATTTT.

V gene TRBV20-1 combines with J gene TRBJ2-5, with 8 bases lining up with TRBD1. The trim removed 5 bases at V and 9 bases at J, leaving 20 bases unmatched. Germline V lookup: CDR1 DFQATT, CDR2 SNEGSKA (reference sequence). This CDR3 contains 16 residues. The CDR3 DNA reads TGCAGTGCTCCCATCCGGGCAGGGGGCACCTTTGGGGCCCAGTACTTC. Encoded protein: CSAPIRAGGTFGAQYF.

The rearrangement links TRBV29-1 to TRBJ2-2; TRBD1 agrees at 8 bases. The V gene end was trimmed by 3 bases and the J gene end by 1 base; junction bases not matched to a gene: 7. The V gene's germline CDR1 is SQVTM and CDR2 ANQGSEA. This CDR3 has 16 residues. CDR3 residues: CSVEHRGTRNTGELFF. The DNA for the CDR3 is TGCAGCGTTGAGCACAGGGGGACCCGGAACACCGGGGAGCTGTTTTTT.

This chain connects TRBV6-1 to TRBJ2-6, with TRBD2 matching over 16 bases. The germline CDR1 and CDR2 sequences are MNHNS and SASEGT. The CDR3 is made up of 20 amino acids. With V trimmed by 1 base and J by 4 bases, 7 bases remained unmatched. DNA of the CDR3: TGTGCCAGCAGTGAAGTTTCGGGACTAGCGGGGGGGCAAGGGGCCAACGTCCTGACTTTC. Protein: CASSEVSGLAGGQGANVLTF.

Points on this clonotype: The CDR3 does not end in the conserved phenylalanine or tryptophan, so this is likely a read error. The DNA is omitted, as the CDR3 cannot be located on it reliably, and the CDR3 follows TCRdb's listing. The chain combines TRBV7-2 with TRBJ1-6. Germline CDR1 reads SGHTA; CDR2 reads FQGNSA. Ends included, the CDR3 has 10 residues. CDR3 loop: CASSLVRLNY.

This clonotype was seen ten or more times. The chain links TRBV5-4 to TRBJ1-4; 10 positions agree with TRBD1. J lost 5 bases, V lost 4 bases, and 5 bases had no gene match. Germline values: CDR1 SGHNT, CDR2 YYREEE (reference sequence). The CDR3 is made up of 15 amino acids. This chain's CDR3 is CASSTEGQGNEKLFF. CDR3 bases: TGTGCCAGCAGCACGGAGGGACAGGGGAATGAAAAACTGTTTTTT.

This clonotype has a count of ten or more. The chain carries TRBV5-5 and TRBJ2-6; 13 bases fit TRBD2. The CDR3 covers 20 residues. The germline gives CDR1 SGHKS, CDR2 YYEKEE (reference sequence). V lost 3 bases and J lost 4; bases outside the gene matches: 13. Written as DNA, the CDR3 is TGTGCCAGCAGCTGGACGCCCACTAGCGGGGGGGCCGACGGGGCCAACGTCCTGACTTTC. Translation: CASSWTPTSGGADGANVLTF. Drawing the rest from reference TRBV5-5 and TRBJ2-6, the complete variable domain is DAGVTQSPTHLIKTRGQQVTLRCSPISGHKSVSWYQQVLGQGPQFIFQYYEKEERGRGNFPDRFSARQFPNYSSELNVNALLLGDSALYLCASSWTPTSGGADGANVLTFGAGSRLTVL.

This clonotype was recorded many times. The V and J genes are TRBV4-3 and TRBJ2-7; 8 positions agree with TRBD1. This CDR3 region has 15 residues. With V trimmed by 0 bases and J by 3 bases, 4 bases remained unmatched. The germline V gene has CDR1 LGHNA and CDR2 YSLEER. The CDR3 nucleotides read TGCGCCAGCAGCCAAGAACCAGGGGGCTTCTACGAGCAGTACTTC. Translating gives CASSQEPGGFYEQYF.

This clonotype was recorded many times. The genes are TRBV5-6 and TRBJ2-7, with 7 bases matching TRBD1. The CDR3 contains 13 residues. The germline V gene encodes CDR1 SGHDT and CDR2 YYEEEE. The V segment lost 1 base and the J segment 5 bases; nucleotides outside the gene matches: 3. CDR3 bases: TGTGCCAGCAGCTTGCTACAGGGGCACGAGCAGTACTTC. Translating it yields CASSLLQGHEQYF.

The rearrangement joins TRBV27 to TRBJ1-4, with D tentatively TRBD1 (6 bases). The V gene lost 5 bases and the J gene lost 3 bases, with 13 bases spanning the gap. The CDR3 covers 15 residues. Looked up from germline, CDR1 is MNHEY and CDR2 is SMNVEV (reference sequence). The chain's CDR3 is CASSPPDSSNEKLFF. CDR3 nucleotide sequence: TGTGCCAGCAGTCCCCCGGACAGTTCTAATGAAAAACTGTTTTTT.

With respect to this clonotype: The CDR3 ends on some other residue instead of the conserved phenylalanine or tryptophan, so this is likely a read error. The chain links TRBV10-3 to TRBJ2-7; 8 bases match TRBD1. Germline CDR1 and CDR2: ENHRY and SYGVKD. This CDR3 is built from 16 residues. The CDR3 region has the DNA TGTGCCAGCAGTTACGGGCAGGGGGCTTCGTACTACGAGCAGTACTCC. Its protein is CASSYGQGASYYEQYS.

There are many counts of this clonotype. The chain couples TRBV7-2 to TRBJ2-5; D possibly corresponds to TRBD1 (6 bases). The CDR3 runs to 15 residues. Between the trimmed V and J ends, which lost 3 bases and 1 base, there was a span of 12 bases. Germline values: CDR1 SGHTA, CDR2 FQGNSA. CDR3 protein: CASSLSGTPQETQYF. The CDR3 DNA reads as TGTGCCAGCAGCTTGTCCGGGACACCCCAAGAGACCCAGTACTTC.

This clonotype has at least ten counts. This sequence joins TRBV11-2 and TRBJ2-5; D remains ambiguous. This CDR3 is 13 amino acids long. CDR1 is SGHAT, CDR2 FQNNGV, per germline. V gave up 5 bases and J gave up 5 bases, with 12 bases separating them. This chain's CDR3 is CASSPPMEETQYF. In nucleotides, the CDR3 is TGTGCCAGCAGCCCACCGATGGAGGAGACCCAGTACTTC.

The chain combines TRBV7-9 with TRBJ2-1; D gene uncertain. Deletions cut 1 base from V and 0 bases from J, with 25 bases between. The CDR3 has 21 amino acids. CDR1 SEHNR and CDR2 FQNEAQ come from the germline V gene (reference sequence). CDR3 nucleotide sequence: TGTGCCAGCAGCTTAGGCTCCGAGCGTGCGGCTTACAATCACTCCTACAATGAGCAGTTCTTC. Amino acids: CASSLGSERAAYNHSYNEQFF.

The chain is built from TRBV20-1 and TRBJ2-7; 7 nucleotides match TRBD1. Germline CDR1 DFQATT, CDR2 SNEGSKA (reference sequence). The CDR3 spans 13 residues. The CDR3 bases are TGCAGCACGCGACAGGGTAGCTCCTACGAGCAGTACTTC. It codes for CSTRQGSSYEQYF.

This clonotype was seen at least ten times. The rearrangement joins TRBV10-3 to TRBJ2-2, with TRBD2 as a possible D gene (6 bases). The germline V and J ends were trimmed by 6 bases and 3 bases, with 8 bases remaining between them. CDR1 is ENHRY and CDR2 is SYGVKD in the germline V gene. The CDR3 is made up of 13 amino acids. The CDR3 sequence: CAIRGLDTGELFF. CDR3 in DNA: TGTGCCATCAGGGGACTGGACACCGGGGAGCTGTTTTTT.

This clonotype occurred many times. This sequence joins TRBV2 and TRBJ2-3, with a possible D match to TRBD1 (6 bases). Trimming stripped 11 bases from V and 0 bases from J, with 18 bases between. The CDR3 length is 15 residues. Per the germline V gene, CDR1 is SNHLY and CDR2 is FYNNEI. CDR3 nucleotide sequence: TGTGCCTGCCCGGCCAGGGGCCTTAGCACAGATACGCAGTATTTT. The encoded protein is CACPARGLSTDTQYF.

The rearrangement links TRBV6-2 or TRBV6-3 to TRBJ2-1, with D perhaps matching TRBD2 (7 bases). This CDR3 region has 17 residues. Looked up from germline, CDR1 is MNHEY and CDR2 is SVGEGT. Trimming stripped 1 base from V and 7 bases from J, with 20 bases between. This CDR3 reads CASSYLAGAGEGNEQFF. The CDR3 DNA sequence: TGTGCCAGCAGTTACTTGGCGGGGGCTGGGGAGGGAAATGAGCAGTTCTTC.

This clonotype has a handful of counts. With a much larger clone just one base away, this may be a read error. The chain combines TRBV20-1 with TRBJ2-7; 7 bases fit TRBD1. The CDR3 covers 11 residues. Germline V gene data show CDR1 as DFQATT and CDR2 as SNEGSKA (reference sequence). The CDR3, as DNA: TGCAGTGCTAACCGGGACAGTCCCCAGTCCTTC. Its protein product is CSANRDSPQSF.

At least ten counts were recorded for this clonotype. The chain couples TRBV7-3 to TRBJ1-6, with D hard to call. This CDR3 spans 15 amino acids. Trimming left V 1 base short and J 5 bases short, with 9 bases between. Germline CDR1 is SGHTA and CDR2 is FQGTGA. The CDR3 DNA reads as TGTGCCAGCAGCTTAAATACACCAGATAATTCACCCCTCCACTTT. Its translation is CASSLNTPDNSPLHF.

This clonotype was detected a few times. This sequence may be a read error, since a much larger clone differs from it by one base. The conserved closing phenylalanine or tryptophan is absent in this CDR3, likely reflecting a read error. The rearrangement uses TRBV19 and TRBJ2-5; 9 nucleotides match TRBD1. Germline V gives CDR1 LNHDA, CDR2 SQIVND (reference sequence). The CDR3 runs to 16 residues. With 5 bases clipped from V and 9 bases from J, the junction kept 16 bases outside the gene matches. In DNA, the CDR3 is TGTGCCAGTAGTGCCACTCCCGGGACAGGGACCCCGGCCCAGTACTCC. Translation gives CASSATPGTGTPAQYS.

The chain recombines TRBV12-3 or TRBV12-4 with TRBJ2-7, with no clear D. V dropped 3 bases and J dropped 7 bases, with 16 bases sitting between them. This CDR3 spans 14 amino acids. CDR3 protein: CASSFGIRDNEQYF. The DNA of the CDR3 is TGTGCCAGCAGTTTTGGAATTAGGGATAATGAGCAGTACTTC.

On this clonotype itself: The junction departs from germline at one end; a sequencing error may be responsible. This chain links TRBV6-5 with TRBJ2-7; 11 bases line up with TRBD2. The germline gives CDR1 MNHEY, CDR2 SVGAGI. The CDR3 totals 16 residues. The CDR3 loop reads CASSHFRLAGPYEQYF. In DNA, the CDR3 is TGCGCCAGCAGTCACTTCCGACTAGCGGGACCCTACGAGCAGTACTTC.

V and J are TRBV2 and TRBJ1-2; 10 nucleotides agree with TRBD1. Trimming removed 10 bases from V and 6 bases from J; junction bases left unmatched: 17. This CDR3 spans 16 amino acids. Per germline, CDR1 SNHLY and CDR2 FYNNEI. The CDR3 DNA reads as TGTGCCACCCTACTAGAAAGGGACAGGGGTATTGATGGCTACACCTTC. Translation: CATLLERDRGIDGYTF.

V is TRBV20-1 and J is TRBJ2-1, with a tentative D call TRBD2 (6 bases). The CDR3 is 14 residues long. Germline V gene sequence: CDR1 DFQATT, CDR2 SNEGSKA (reference sequence). V was cut by 3 bases and J by 10 bases, with 19 bases left in between. The DNA for the CDR3 is TGCAGTGCTAGTGGGGACTTCCTTTACAGCGAGCAGTTCTTC. Translating it yields CSASGDFLYSEQFF.

This clonotype has a count of ten or more. The V call is TRBV9, the J call TRBJ2-5; possibly TRBD1 or TRBD2 for D (5 bases each). Trimming removed 0 bases at V and 4 bases at J, with 13 bases between. CDR1 is SGDLS and CDR2 is YYNGEE in the germline V gene. The CDR3 sequence is 15 residues long. The CDR3 nucleotides read TGTGCCAGCAGCGTAGGACCCCTCGGGGCAGAGACCCAGTACTTC. It specifies CASSVGPLGAETQYF.

This clonotype was seen many times. This chain connects TRBV20-1 to TRBJ2-3, with TRBD2 matching over 12 bases. Germline trimming cut 3 bases from V and 3 bases from J; bases unmatched to any gene: 7. The CDR3 loop spans 16 amino acids. The germline V gene has CDR1 DFQATT and CDR2 SNEGSKA (reference sequence). DNA for the CDR3: TGCAGTGCTAGGCTTCTAGCGGGAGGGCCGACAGATACGCAGTATTTT. Its translation: CSARLLAGGPTDTQYF.

This clonotype was observed many times. The rearrangement links TRBV6-5 to TRBJ2-7, with 9 bases aligning to TRBD2. CDR3 size: 14 residues. Germline V gene sequence: CDR1 MNHEY, CDR2 SVGAGI. V lost 5 bases and J lost 4; bases outside the gene matches: 6. The CDR3 is CASSTSSGRYEQYF. The CDR3 DNA reads TGTGCCAGCAGTACCTCCAGCGGGAGGTACGAGCAGTACTTC.

This chain links TRBV20-1 with TRBJ2-5; a weak D match, TRBD1 (6 bases). This CDR3 is built from 13 residues. Germline-derived CDR1 and CDR2 are DFQATT and SNEGSKA (reference sequence). V shed 4 bases and J shed 4 bases, with 13 bases lying between them. The CDR3: CSATRTATETQYF. The CDR3 DNA follows: TGCAGTGCTACAAGGACAGCGACAGAGACCCAGTACTTC.